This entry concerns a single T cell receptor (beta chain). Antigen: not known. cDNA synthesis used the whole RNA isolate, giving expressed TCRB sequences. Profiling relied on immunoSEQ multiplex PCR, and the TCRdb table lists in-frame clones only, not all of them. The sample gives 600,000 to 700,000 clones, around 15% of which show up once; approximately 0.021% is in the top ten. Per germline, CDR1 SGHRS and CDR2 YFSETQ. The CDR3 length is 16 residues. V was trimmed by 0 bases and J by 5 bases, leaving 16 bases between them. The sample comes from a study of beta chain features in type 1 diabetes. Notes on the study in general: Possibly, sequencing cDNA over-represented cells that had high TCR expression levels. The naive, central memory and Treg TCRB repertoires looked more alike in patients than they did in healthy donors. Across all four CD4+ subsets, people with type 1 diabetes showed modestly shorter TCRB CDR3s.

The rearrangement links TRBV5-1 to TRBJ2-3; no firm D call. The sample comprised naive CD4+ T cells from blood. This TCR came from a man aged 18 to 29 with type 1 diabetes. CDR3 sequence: CASSLAGSSRQDTQYF. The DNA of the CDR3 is TGCGCCAGCAGCTTGGCCGGGTCATCACGACAAGATACGCAGTATTTT.